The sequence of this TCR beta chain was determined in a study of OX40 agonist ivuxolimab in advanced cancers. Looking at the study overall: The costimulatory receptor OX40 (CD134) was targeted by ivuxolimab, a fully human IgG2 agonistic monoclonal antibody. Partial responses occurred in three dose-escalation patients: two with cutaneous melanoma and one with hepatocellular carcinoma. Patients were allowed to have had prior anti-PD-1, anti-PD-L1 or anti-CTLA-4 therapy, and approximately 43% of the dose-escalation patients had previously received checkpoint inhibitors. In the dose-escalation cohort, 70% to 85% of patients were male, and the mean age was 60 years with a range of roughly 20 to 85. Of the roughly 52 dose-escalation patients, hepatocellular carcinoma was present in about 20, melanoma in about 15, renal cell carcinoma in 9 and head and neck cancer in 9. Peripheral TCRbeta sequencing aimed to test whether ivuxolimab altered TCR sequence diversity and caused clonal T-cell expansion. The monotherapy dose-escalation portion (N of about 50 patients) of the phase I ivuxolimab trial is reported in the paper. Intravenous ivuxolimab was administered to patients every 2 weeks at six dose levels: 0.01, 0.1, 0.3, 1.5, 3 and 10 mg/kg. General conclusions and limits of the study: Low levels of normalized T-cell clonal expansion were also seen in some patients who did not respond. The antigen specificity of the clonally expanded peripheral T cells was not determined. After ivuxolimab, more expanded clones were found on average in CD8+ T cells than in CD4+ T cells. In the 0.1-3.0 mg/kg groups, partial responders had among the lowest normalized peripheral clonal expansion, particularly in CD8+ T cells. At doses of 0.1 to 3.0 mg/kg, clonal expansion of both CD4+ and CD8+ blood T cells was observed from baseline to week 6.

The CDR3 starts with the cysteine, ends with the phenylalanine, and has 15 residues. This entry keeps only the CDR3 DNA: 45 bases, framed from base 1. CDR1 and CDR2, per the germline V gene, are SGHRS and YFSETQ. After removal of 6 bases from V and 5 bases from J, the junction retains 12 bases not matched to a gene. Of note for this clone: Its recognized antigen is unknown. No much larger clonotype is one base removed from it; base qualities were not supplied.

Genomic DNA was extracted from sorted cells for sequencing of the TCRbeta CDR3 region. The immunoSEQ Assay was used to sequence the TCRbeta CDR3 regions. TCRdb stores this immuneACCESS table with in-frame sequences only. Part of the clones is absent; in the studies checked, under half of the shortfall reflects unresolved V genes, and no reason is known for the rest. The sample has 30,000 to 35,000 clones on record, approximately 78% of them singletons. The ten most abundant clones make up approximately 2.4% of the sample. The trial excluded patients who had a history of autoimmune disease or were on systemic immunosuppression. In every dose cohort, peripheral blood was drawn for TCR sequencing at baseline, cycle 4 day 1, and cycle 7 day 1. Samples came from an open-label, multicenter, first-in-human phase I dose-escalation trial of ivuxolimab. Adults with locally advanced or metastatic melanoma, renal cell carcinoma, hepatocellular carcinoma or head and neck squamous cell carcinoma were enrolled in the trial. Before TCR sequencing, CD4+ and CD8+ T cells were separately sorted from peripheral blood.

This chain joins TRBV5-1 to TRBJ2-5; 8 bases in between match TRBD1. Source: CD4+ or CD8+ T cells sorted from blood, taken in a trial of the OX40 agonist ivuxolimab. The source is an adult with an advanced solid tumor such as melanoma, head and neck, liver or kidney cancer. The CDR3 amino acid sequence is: CASNPGQGFFETQYF. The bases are TGCGCCAGCAACCCAGGACAGGGTTTTTTCGAGACCCAGTACTTC.